The sequence of this T cell receptor beta chain was determined in a study of a mutant IDH1 vaccine in newly diagnosed glioma. The CDR3 covers 17 residues. Trimming took off 0 bases at V and 2 bases at J, with 16 bases between the two ends. Germline V gives CDR1 MNHNS, CDR2 SASEGT. Time point meaning: week 35, safety follow-up. With topical imiquimod, each dose of the vaccine consisted of 300 ug of mutant IDH1 20-mer peptide. About this clone itself: As yet, its antigen is unknown.

TCRdb's table, derived via immunoSEQ multiplex PCR, lists solely in-frame clones and lacks some. Of 55,000 to 65,000 clones listed, approximately 81% are singletons. This chain joins TRBV6-1 and TRBJ1-2; D not certain. The sequence was obtained from a man aged 25-40 years with glioma. Sequences were derived from PBMCs, sampled from a glioma patient whose treatment included an IDH1 peptide vaccine. In DNA, the CDR3 is TGTGCCAGCAGTGAAGCTAGGGTAAAGGCGGTCAACTATGGCTACACCTTC. This encodes CASSEARVKAVNYGYTF.